This T cell receptor beta chain stems from a study of T cell changes during pregnancy in multiple sclerosis. V dropped 5 bases and J dropped 7 bases, with 15 bases sitting between them. CDR1 and CDR2 from the germline V gene are LNHDA and SQIVND (reference sequence). The CDR3 sequence is 14 residues long. Sequenced by immunoSEQ multiplex PCR; TCRdb stores in-frame clones only, minus some. The profile shows almost 35,000 clones, 75% to 95% of them singletons. The sequence was obtained from a female donor with multiple sclerosis, enrolled in a pregnancy study. The material was CD8+ T cells from peripheral blood mononuclear cells, obtained in the first trimester of pregnancy. The genes are TRBV19 and TRBJ2-1, with D perhaps matching TRBD2 (6 bases). The CDR3 loop is CASSWGRTQNEQFF. The CDR3 DNA reads TGTGCCAGTAGTTGGGGGAGGACCCAGAATGAGCAGTTCTTC.